A selection of T cell receptor beta chains follows, all from one sample in a study of blood T cell repertoires in COVID-19. Method: immunoSEQ multiplex PCR; TCRdb's copy keeps in-frame clones and lacks some. Here the sample spans 650,000 to 800,000 clones, about 90% being singletons. Material for sequencing was peripheral blood. The source is a young woman with acute or convalescent COVID-19. The CDR3 runs from the conserved cysteine through the conserved F or W. The D gene is left open where the match is weak.

len	v_gene	d_gene	j_gene	CDR3aa
14	TRBV13	TRBD1	TRBJ1-3	CASTQGGSGNTIYF
12	TRBV28	.	TRBJ2-7	CATAPSRSEQYF
17	TRBV18	.	TRBJ1-2	CASSPKRDTVLNYGYTF
18	TRBV9	TRBD1	TRBJ2-7	CASSVGGEVTGGAYEQYF
16	TRBV6-2/TRBV6-3	.	TRBJ2-4	CASSYGAGDPKNIQYF
14	TRBV29-1	.	TRBJ2-3	CSVEYSGYPDTQYF
16	TRBV2	TRBD1	TRBJ2-5	CASSVTPGQGVETQYF
13	TRBV29-1	TRBD1	TRBJ1-1	CSAATGWDTEAFF
15	TRBV7-8	.	TRBJ1-2	CASSPRQVANYGYTF
13	TRBV7-2	.	TRBJ1-1	CASSSDGRTEAFF
15	TRBV5-1	TRBD1	TRBJ2-3	CASIRTGGAEDTQYF
13	TRBV6-5	TRBD1	TRBJ1-5	CASNGQGGQPQHF
15	TRBV4-1	.	TRBJ1-2	CASSQTLTTYYGYTF
15	TRBV5-6	TRBD1	TRBJ1-1	CASSWGPGGETEAFF
13	TRBV2	.	TRBJ2-1	CANQRSSYNEQFF
17	TRBV12-5	.	TRBJ2-2	CASGLVQTALITGELFF
15	TRBV7-2	TRBD2	TRBJ2-7	CASRRTSGGGYEQYF
16	TRBV7-2	.	TRBJ1-3	CASSSKGGSGGNTIYF
15	TRBV7-9	TRBD2	TRBJ2-7	CASSQSLAGGPEQYF
16	TRBV6-1	TRBD1	TRBJ1-5	CASSGDRGRSNQPQHF
15	TRBV5-6	.	TRBJ1-1	CASSFVVGLNTEAFF
18	TRBV2	TRBD2	TRBJ2-3	CASRWTSGGEGSADTQYF
17	TRBV5-6	TRBD1	TRBJ2-2	CASSWDRPRKNTGELFF
15	TRBV6-6	TRBD1	TRBJ2-5	CASSPRDRVGETQYF
14	TRBV3-1/TRBV3-2	.	TRBJ2-7	CASRNGGTAYEQYF
14	TRBV12-5	.	TRBJ2-1	CASEARGTYNEQFF
14	TRBV5-1	TRBD2	TRBJ2-5	CASSLRGGRETQYF
16	TRBV19	.	TRBJ2-1	CASSHVADSSYNEQFF